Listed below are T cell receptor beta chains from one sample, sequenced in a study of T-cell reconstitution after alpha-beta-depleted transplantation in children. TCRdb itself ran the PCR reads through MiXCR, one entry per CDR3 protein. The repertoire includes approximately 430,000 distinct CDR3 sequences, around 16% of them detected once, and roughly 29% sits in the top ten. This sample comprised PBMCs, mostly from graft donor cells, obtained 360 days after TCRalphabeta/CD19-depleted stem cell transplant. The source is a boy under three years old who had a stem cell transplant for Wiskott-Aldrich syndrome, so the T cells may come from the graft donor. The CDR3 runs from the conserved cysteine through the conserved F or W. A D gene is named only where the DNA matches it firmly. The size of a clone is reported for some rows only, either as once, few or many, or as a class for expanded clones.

CDR3 protein: CSVGPLAGDSYNEQFF
CDR3 DNA: TGCAGCGTTGGCCCACTAGCGGGGGACTCCTACAATGAGCAGTTCTTC
clone size: .
J gene: TRBJ2-1
D gene: TRBD2
V gene: TRBV29-1

CDR3 protein: CSATLAGSSYNEQFF
CDR3 DNA: TGCAGTGCCACACTAGCGGGGAGCTCCTACAATGAGCAGTTCTTC
clone size: .
J gene: TRBJ2-1
D gene: TRBD2
V gene: TRBV20-1

CDR3 protein: CASSHDVGNTGELFF
CDR3 DNA: TGTGCCAGCAGCCACGATGTAGGGAACACCGGGGAGCTGTTTTTT
clone size: .
J gene: TRBJ2-2
D gene: .
V gene: TRBV5-4

CDR3 protein: CAISGWSSGGPETQYF
CDR3 DNA: TGTGCCATCAGTGGATGGAGTAGCGGGGGTCCGGAGACCCAGTACTTC
clone size: .
J gene: TRBJ2-5
D gene: TRBD2
V gene: TRBV10-3

CDR3 protein: CSASLTGITDTQYF
CDR3 DNA: TGCAGTGCTAGCCTAACAGGGATCACAGATACGCAGTATTTT
clone size: .
J gene: TRBJ2-3
D gene: .
V gene: TRBV20-1

CDR3 protein: CASSPFTGGRTGEQYF
CDR3 DNA: TGCGCCAGCAGCCCCTTTACAGGGGGGAGAACTGGTGAGCAGTACTTC
clone size: .
J gene: TRBJ2-7
D gene: TRBD1
V gene: TRBV4-1

CDR3 protein: CASSQEWWRISNTDTQYF
CDR3 DNA: TGCGCCAGCAGCCAAGAATGGTGGAGGATTAGCAACACAGATACGCAGTATTTT
clone size: many
J gene: TRBJ2-3
D gene: .
V gene: TRBV4-3

CDR3 protein: CASSLSGTGGSEAFF
CDR3 DNA: TGTGCCAGCAGCCTCTCCGGGACAGGGGGTTCTGAAGCTTTCTTT
clone size: few
J gene: TRBJ1-1
D gene: TRBD1
V gene: TRBV4-2

CDR3 protein: CASTGLWGNNSPLHF
CDR3 DNA: TGCGCCAGCACGGGTCTTTGGGGCAATAATTCACCCCTCCACTTT
clone size: few
J gene: TRBJ1-6
D gene: .
V gene: TRBV4-1

CDR3 protein: CASMKVSRDTEAFF
CDR3 DNA: TGTGCCAGCATGAAGGTATCAAGGGACACTGAAGCTTTCTTT
clone size: few
J gene: TRBJ1-1
D gene: .
V gene: TRBV27

CDR3 protein: CAISHDGGRGEKLFF
CDR3 DNA: TGTGCCATCAGCCACGACGGGGGGCGAGGTGAAAAACTGTTTTTT
clone size: .
J gene: TRBJ1-4
D gene: .
V gene: TRBV10-3

CDR3 protein: CASSQDPGETQYF
CDR3 DNA: TGTGCCAGCAGCCAAGATCCGGGGGAGACCCAGTACTTC
clone size: few
J gene: TRBJ2-5
D gene: .
V gene: TRBV3-1

CDR3 protein: CAWSPGQAGSETQYF
CDR3 DNA: TGTGCCTGGAGCCCCGGACAGGCGGGCTCAGAGACCCAGTACTTC
clone size: .
J gene: TRBJ2-5
D gene: TRBD1
V gene: TRBV30

CDR3 protein: CASSLTRGTQYF
CDR3 DNA: TGTGCCAGCAGCCTTACACGGGGTACGCAGTATTTT
clone size: few
J gene: TRBJ2-3
D gene: .
V gene: TRBV7-9

CDR3 protein: CASSQDTRDRSTDTQYF
CDR3 DNA: TGCGCCAGCAGCCAAGATACCCGGGACAGAAGCACAGATACGCAGTATTTT
clone size: .
J gene: TRBJ2-3
D gene: TRBD1
V gene: TRBV4-1

CDR3 protein: CASSLEGQAFF
CDR3 DNA: TGCGCCAGCAGCTTGGAGGGGCAAGCTTTCTTT
clone size: few
J gene: TRBJ1-1
D gene: .
V gene: TRBV5-1

CDR3 protein: CSVLGRLSGNTIYF
CDR3 DNA: TGCAGCGTTTTGGGGCGCCTCTCTGGAAACACCATATATTTT
clone size: .
J gene: TRBJ1-3
D gene: .
V gene: TRBV29-1

CDR3 protein: CASSQGTHKGGEQFF
CDR3 DNA: TGCGCCAGCAGCCAAGGGACTCATAAGGGTGGTGAGCAGTTCTTC
clone size: few
J gene: TRBJ2-1
D gene: .
V gene: TRBV4-3

CDR3 protein: CASSLGLAGGPWTGELFF
CDR3 DNA: TGTGCCAGCAGCTTAGGGCTGGCGGGGGGGCCGTGGACCGGGGAGCTGTTTTTT
clone size: .
J gene: TRBJ2-2
D gene: TRBD2
V gene: TRBV7-9

CDR3 protein: CASSLSDTYNEQFF
CDR3 DNA: TGCGCCAGCAGCTTATCGGACACCTACAATGAGCAGTTCTTC
clone size: few
J gene: TRBJ2-1
D gene: .
V gene: TRBV5-1

CDR3 protein: CASSPNLTSGRAREQFF
CDR3 DNA: TGTGCCAGCAGCCCAAACCTGACTAGCGGGCGCGCAAGGGAGCAGTTCTTC
clone size: .
J gene: TRBJ2-1
D gene: TRBD2
V gene: TRBV7-9

CDR3 protein: CATSDSDRAGELFF
CDR3 DNA: TGTGCCACCAGTGACTCTGACAGGGCCGGGGAGCTGTTTTTT
clone size: few
J gene: TRBJ2-2
D gene: TRBD1
V gene: TRBV24-1

CDR3 protein: CASSYWRGHGYNEQFF
CDR3 DNA: TGTGCCAGCAGTTACTGGAGGGGACATGGCTACAATGAGCAGTTCTTC
clone size: .
J gene: TRBJ2-1
D gene: .
V gene: TRBV6-5

CDR3 protein: CASSTRLAAYEQYF
CDR3 DNA: TGTGCCAGCAGCACCCGACTAGCGGCATACGAGCAGTACTTC
clone size: few
J gene: TRBJ2-7
D gene: TRBD2
V gene: TRBV7-2

CDR3 protein: CASSLKRGFPYEQYF
CDR3 DNA: TGTGCCAGCAGCTTAAAGCGGGGATTCCCCTACGAGCAGTACTTC
clone size: .
J gene: TRBJ2-7
D gene: TRBD2
V gene: TRBV11-2

CDR3 protein: CASSPTRAPGQGHFF
CDR3 DNA: TGTGCCAGCAGTCCTACCCGAGCCCCGGGACAGGGGCACTTCTTC
clone size: few
J gene: TRBJ2-1
D gene: TRBD1
V gene: TRBV6-2/TRBV6-3

CDR3 protein: CATSRGSGRSTDTQYF
CDR3 DNA: TGTGCCACCAGCAGAGGCTCAGGGAGGAGTACAGATACGCAGTATTTT
clone size: .
J gene: TRBJ2-3
D gene: .
V gene: TRBV15

CDR3 protein: CASSLALAGNYEQYF
CDR3 DNA: TGCGCCAGCAGCTTGGCACTAGCGGGAAACTACGAGCAGTACTTC
clone size: few
J gene: TRBJ2-7
D gene: TRBD2
V gene: TRBV5-1

CDR3 protein: CASSFHPGYEQYF
CDR3 DNA: TGTGCCAGCAGCTTCCACCCGGGCTACGAGCAGTACTTC
clone size: once
J gene: TRBJ2-7
D gene: .
V gene: TRBV7-6

CDR3 protein: CASSLEGLLNTGELFF
CDR3 DNA: TGTGCCAGCAGCTTAGAGGGACTGCTGAACACCGGGGAGCTGTTTTTT
clone size: .
J gene: TRBJ2-2
D gene: .
V gene: TRBV11-2

CDR3 protein: CASSLDGFPLYEQYF
CDR3 DNA: TGCGCCAGCAGCTTGGATGGCTTTCCCTTGTACGAGCAGTACTTC
clone size: .
J gene: TRBJ2-7
D gene: .
V gene: TRBV5-1

CDR3 protein: CASSLRAGGFSYNEQFF
CDR3 DNA: TGTGCCAGCAGCTTAAGAGCCGGGGGCTTCTCCTACAATGAGCAGTTCTTC
clone size: .
J gene: TRBJ2-1
D gene: .
V gene: TRBV7-9

CDR3 protein: CAIRFLGGPQETQYF
CDR3 DNA: TGTGCCATCAGGTTCCTCGGGGGCCCTCAAGAGACCCAGTACTTC
clone size: .
J gene: TRBJ2-5
D gene: .
V gene: TRBV6-5

CDR3 protein: CASSGSFSGELFF
CDR3 DNA: TGTGCCAGCAGTGGGAGTTTCTCCGGGGAGCTGTTTTTT
clone size: .
J gene: TRBJ2-2
D gene: .
V gene: TRBV12-3/TRBV12-4

CDR3 protein: CASSQPKVNEQFF
CDR3 DNA: TGTGCCAGCAGCCAACCGAAAGTCAATGAGCAGTTCTTC
clone size: few
J gene: TRBJ2-1
D gene: .
V gene: TRBV7-8

CDR3 protein: CASSLARLARHTGELFF
CDR3 DNA: TGTGCCAGCAGCTTAGCCCGACTAGCGCGTCACACCGGGGAGCTGTTTTTT
clone size: few
J gene: TRBJ2-2
D gene: TRBD2
V gene: TRBV7-8

CDR3 protein: CASSLAGAWNEQFF
CDR3 DNA: TGCGCCAGCAGCTTGGCGGGGGCTTGGAATGAGCAGTTCTTC
clone size: few
J gene: TRBJ2-1
D gene: .
V gene: TRBV5-1

CDR3 protein: CASSFPGGNNEQFF
CDR3 DNA: TGTGCCAGCAGCTTTCCCGGGGGTAACAATGAGCAGTTCTTC
clone size: few
J gene: TRBJ2-1
D gene: .
V gene: TRBV7-9

CDR3 protein: CASSEEGQETQYF
CDR3 DNA: TGTGCCAGCAGTGAGGAGGGCCAAGAGACCCAGTACTTC
clone size: .
J gene: TRBJ2-5
D gene: .
V gene: TRBV2

CDR3 protein: CASSWDRSSYEQYF
CDR3 DNA: TGTGCCAGCAGCTGGGACAGGAGCTCCTACGAGCAGTACTTC
clone size: .
J gene: TRBJ2-7
D gene: TRBD1
V gene: TRBV11-1

CDR3 protein: CASSLGDHNTDTQYF
CDR3 DNA: TGTGCCAGCAGCTTAGGGGATCACAACACAGATACGCAGTATTTT
clone size: few
J gene: TRBJ2-3
D gene: .
V gene: TRBV7-9

CDR3 protein: CASTPLAGGTYNEQFF
CDR3 DNA: TGTGCCAGCACCCCTCTAGCGGGAGGTACCTACAATGAGCAGTTCTTC
clone size: few
J gene: TRBJ2-1
D gene: TRBD2
V gene: TRBV6-5

CDR3 protein: CASYPGSAAHEQFF
CDR3 DNA: TGTGCCAGCTACCCTGGGTCGGCAGCCCATGAGCAGTTCTTC
clone size: .
J gene: TRBJ2-1
D gene: .
V gene: TRBV18

CDR3 protein: CAGYRDRYSYEQYF
CDR3 DNA: TGTGCCGGCTACCGGGACAGATACTCCTACGAGCAGTACTTC
clone size: .
J gene: TRBJ2-7
D gene: TRBD1
V gene: TRBV2

CDR3 protein: CSAAGIADYGYTF
CDR3 DNA: TGCAGTGCTGCAGGGATCGCAGACTATGGCTACACCTTC
clone size: few
J gene: TRBJ1-2
D gene: .
V gene: TRBV20-1

CDR3 protein: CSVSSRGGKQFF
CDR3 DNA: TGCAGCGTCTCTAGTCGCGGGGGAAAGCAGTTCTTC
clone size: many
J gene: TRBJ2-1
D gene: TRBD2
V gene: TRBV29-1

CDR3 protein: CSVRSRELFF
CDR3 DNA: TGTAGCGTCAGGAGCAGGGAGCTGTTTTTT
clone size: few
J gene: TRBJ2-2
D gene: .
V gene: TRBV7-9

CDR3 protein: CATTKGDNEQFF
CDR3 DNA: TGTGCCACCACCAAGGGAGACAATGAGCAGTTCTTC
clone size: .
J gene: TRBJ2-1
D gene: .
V gene: TRBV6-5

CDR3 protein: CASSDRDRGLREQYF
CDR3 DNA: TGTGCCAGCAGCGACCGGGACAGGGGGCTCCGGGAGCAGTACTTC
clone size: .
J gene: TRBJ2-7
D gene: TRBD1
V gene: TRBV7-2

CDR3 protein: CASSSNRWSYEQYF
CDR3 DNA: TGTGCCAGCAGCTCGAACAGGTGGTCCTACGAGCAGTACTTC
clone size: .
J gene: TRBJ2-7
D gene: .
V gene: TRBV7-2

CDR3 protein: CASSYPSRSRYEYF
CDR3 DNA: TGTGCCAGCAGTTACCCTTCCCGTTCCCGGTACGAGTATTTT
clone size: .
J gene: TRBJ2-3
D gene: .
V gene: TRBV6-2/TRBV6-3

CDR3 protein: CATSDSGPVQETQYF
CDR3 DNA: TGTGCCACCAGTGATTCGGGACCCGTCCAAGAGACCCAGTACTTC
clone size: few
J gene: TRBJ2-5
D gene: .
V gene: TRBV24-1

CDR3 protein: CASSQVLGQGQETQYF
CDR3 DNA: TGCGCCAGCAGCCAAGTCCTAGGACAGGGCCAAGAGACCCAGTACTTC
clone size: .
J gene: TRBJ2-5
D gene: TRBD1
V gene: TRBV4-1

CDR3 protein: CASSYSWDNSPLHF
CDR3 DNA: TGTGCCAGCAGTTACAGCTGGGATAATTCACCCCTCCACTTT
clone size: once
J gene: TRBJ1-6
D gene: .
V gene: TRBV6-5

CDR3 protein: CASSFEGSAPLHF
CDR3 DNA: TGTGCCAGCAGCTTTGAGGGGTCGGCACCCCTCCACTTT
clone size: few
J gene: TRBJ1-6
D gene: .
V gene: TRBV7-9

CDR3 protein: CAWKRQGKSGANVLTF
CDR3 DNA: TGTGCCTGGAAGCGACAGGGAAAGTCTGGGGCCAACGTCCTGACTTTC
clone size: few
J gene: TRBJ2-6
D gene: TRBD1
V gene: TRBV30

CDR3 protein: CASSYLRQGSITGELFF
CDR3 DNA: TGTGCCAGCAGTTACCTCCGACAGGGAAGCATCACCGGGGAGCTGTTTTTT
clone size: .
J gene: TRBJ2-2
D gene: TRBD1
V gene: TRBV6-2/TRBV6-3

CDR3 protein: CASSYWSSGRAVPYEQYF
CDR3 DNA: TGTGCCAGCAGTTATTGGTCTAGCGGGAGGGCCGTGCCCTACGAGCAGTACTTC
clone size: few
J gene: TRBJ2-7
D gene: TRBD2
V gene: TRBV6-5

CDR3 protein: CASSSYRVYEQYF
CDR3 DNA: TGTGCCAGCAGTTCGTATAGGGTCTACGAGCAGTACTTC
clone size: .
J gene: TRBJ2-7
D gene: .
V gene: TRBV12-3/TRBV12-4

CDR3 protein: CASSLSHGQAGRETQYF
CDR3 DNA: TGTGCCAGCAGTTTATCCCATGGACAGGCGGGAAGGGAGACCCAGTACTTC
clone size: .
J gene: TRBJ2-5
D gene: .
V gene: TRBV27